This T cell receptor beta chain was retrieved from a study of T-cell memory formation after mild COVID-19. To note about this clonotype: Its antigen is still unknown.

Per the germline V gene, CDR1 is SGHRS and CDR2 is YFSETQ. V lost 4 bases to trimming and J lost 3 bases; unmatched junction nucleotides: 6. The CDR3 is made up of 15 amino acids. General observations from the study: The finding that pre-infection memory included some responding clones suggested that cross-reactive memory joined. For second-wave clones that peaked at day 37, SARS-CoV-2 specificity went unverified. The study found balanced CD4/CD8 in clones contracting day 15 to 85 and a CD4+ lean in later expanders.

5'RACE with constant-segment primers built TCRalpha and TCRbeta cDNA libraries with UMIs. TCRdb fed the 5' RACE reads into MiXCR, producing one record per CDR3 protein. The sample has approximately 150,000 distinct CDR3 sequences, about an eighth seen once. This sequence was found in a man aged 18-30 years who had mild COVID-19 (a few samples of this study predate the infection). Cell type and time point are not known. V gene TRBV5-1 combines with J gene TRBJ2-2; 7 bases align to TRBD1. The material sequenced was PBMCs or a T cell subset sorted from them (not recorded which). CDR3 residues: CASSTGDTYTGELFF. The CDR3 region has the DNA TGCGCCAGCAGCACAGGGGACACCTACACCGGGGAGCTGTTTTTT.